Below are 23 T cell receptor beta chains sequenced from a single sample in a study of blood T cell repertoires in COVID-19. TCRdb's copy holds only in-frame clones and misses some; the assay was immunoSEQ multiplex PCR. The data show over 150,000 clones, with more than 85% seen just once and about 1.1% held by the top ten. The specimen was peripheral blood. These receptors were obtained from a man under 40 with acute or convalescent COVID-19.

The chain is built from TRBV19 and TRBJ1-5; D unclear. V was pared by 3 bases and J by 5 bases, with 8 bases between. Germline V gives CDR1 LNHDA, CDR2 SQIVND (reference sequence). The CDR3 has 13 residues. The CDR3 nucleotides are TGTGCCAGTAGTATGAGGAGCGATCAGCCCCAGCATTTT. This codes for CASSMRSDQPQHF.

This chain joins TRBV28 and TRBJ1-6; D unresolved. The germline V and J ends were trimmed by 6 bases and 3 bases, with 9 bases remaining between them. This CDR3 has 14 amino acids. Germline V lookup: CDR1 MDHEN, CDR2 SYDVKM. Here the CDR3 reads CASRLVVYNSPLHF. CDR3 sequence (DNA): TGTGCCAGCAGACTGGTAGTCTATAATTCACCCCTCCACTTT. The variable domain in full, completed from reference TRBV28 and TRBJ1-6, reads DVKVTQSSRYLVKRTGEKVFLECVQDMDHENMFWYRQDPGLGLRLIYFSYDVKMKEKGDIPEGYSVSREKKERFSLILESASTNQTSMYLCASRLVVYNSPLHFGNGTRLTVT.

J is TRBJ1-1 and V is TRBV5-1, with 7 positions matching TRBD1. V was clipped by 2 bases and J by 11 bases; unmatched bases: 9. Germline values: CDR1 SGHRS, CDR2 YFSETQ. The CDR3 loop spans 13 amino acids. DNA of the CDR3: TGCGCCAGCAGCTTTGCTACAGGGGTTGACGCTTTCTTT. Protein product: CASSFATGVDAFF.

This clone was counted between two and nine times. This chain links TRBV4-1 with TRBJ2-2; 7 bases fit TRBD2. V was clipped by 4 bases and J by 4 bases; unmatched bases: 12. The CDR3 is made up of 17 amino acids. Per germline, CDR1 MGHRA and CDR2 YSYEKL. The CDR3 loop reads CASSPPRWGGGTGELFF. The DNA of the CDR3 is TGCGCCAGCAGCCCCCCAAGGTGGGGGGGTGGCACCGGGGAGCTGTTTTTT.

The CDR3 nucleotides read TGTGCCAGCAGGGAGGACAGGGGCAAGTACGGCTACACCTTC. Translated, it gives CASREDRGKYGYTF. J is TRBJ1-2 and V is TRBV6-5, with 9 bases that match TRBD1. Losses at the gene ends were 6 bases for V and 8 bases for J; bases not matched to a gene: 10. Germline V gene lookup returns CDR1 MNHEY and CDR2 SVGAGI. The CDR3 has 14 residues.

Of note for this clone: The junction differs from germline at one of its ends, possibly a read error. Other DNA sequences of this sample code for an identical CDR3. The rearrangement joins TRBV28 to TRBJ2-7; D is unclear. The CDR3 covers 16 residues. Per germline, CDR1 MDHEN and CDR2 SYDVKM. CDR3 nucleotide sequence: TGTGCCAGCAGCCCCACCTCCTACGGTTCCCCCTATGAGCAGTACTTC. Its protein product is CASSPTSYGSPYEQYF.

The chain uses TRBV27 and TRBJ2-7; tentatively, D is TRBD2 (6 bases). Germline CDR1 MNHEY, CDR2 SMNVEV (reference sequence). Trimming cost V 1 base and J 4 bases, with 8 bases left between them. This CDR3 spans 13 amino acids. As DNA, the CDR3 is TGTGCCAGCAGTTTATTGGGAGGATACGAGCAGTACTTC. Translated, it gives CASSLLGGYEQYF.

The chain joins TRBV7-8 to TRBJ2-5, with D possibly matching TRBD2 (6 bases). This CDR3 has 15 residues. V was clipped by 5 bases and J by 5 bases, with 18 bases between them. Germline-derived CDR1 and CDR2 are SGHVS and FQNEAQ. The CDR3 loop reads CASSLGTLRGETQYF. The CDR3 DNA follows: TGTGCCAGCAGCCTAGGGACTCTCCGAGGGGAGACCCAGTACTTC. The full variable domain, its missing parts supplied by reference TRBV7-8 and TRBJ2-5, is GAGVSQSPRYKVAKRGQDVALRCDPISGHVSLFWYQQALGQGPEFLTYFQNEAQLDKSGLPSDRFFAERPEGSVSTLKIQRTQQEDSAVYLCASSLGTLRGETQYFGPGTRLLVL.

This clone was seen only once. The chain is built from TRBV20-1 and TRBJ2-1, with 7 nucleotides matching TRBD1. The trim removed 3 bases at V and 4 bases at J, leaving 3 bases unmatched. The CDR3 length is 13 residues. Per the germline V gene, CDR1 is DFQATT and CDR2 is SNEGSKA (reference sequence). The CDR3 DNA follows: TGCAGTGCTAGTGGGGACAGATACAATGAGCAGTTCTTC. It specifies CSASGDRYNEQFF.

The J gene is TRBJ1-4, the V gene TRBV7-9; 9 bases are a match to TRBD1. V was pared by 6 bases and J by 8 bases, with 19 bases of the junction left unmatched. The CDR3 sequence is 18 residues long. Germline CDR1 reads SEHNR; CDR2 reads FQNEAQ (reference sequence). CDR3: CASSNSGDLGTGREKLFF. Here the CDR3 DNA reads TGTGCCAGCAGTAACTCGGGGGATTTAGGGACAGGGAGAGAAAAACTGTTTTTT.

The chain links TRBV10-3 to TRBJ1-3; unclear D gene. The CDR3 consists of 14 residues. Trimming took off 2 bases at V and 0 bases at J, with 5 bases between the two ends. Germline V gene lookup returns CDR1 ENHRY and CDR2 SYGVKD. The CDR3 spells CAISEPSSGNTIYF. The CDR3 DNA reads TGTGCCATCAGTGAGCCTAGCTCTGGAAACACCATATATTTT.

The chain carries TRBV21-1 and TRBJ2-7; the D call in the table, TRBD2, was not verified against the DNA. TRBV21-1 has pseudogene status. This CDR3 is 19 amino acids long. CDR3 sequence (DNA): TGTGCCAGCAGCAAACCCGGGGGATTTGAGGGACGCCGCATCTACGAGCAGTACTTC. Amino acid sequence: CASSKPGGFEGRRIYEQYF.

In DNA form, the CDR3 reads TGTGCCACAGGGACTAGCGGGAGCACAGATACGCAGTATTTT. Its protein product is CATGTSGSTDTQYF. The J gene is TRBJ2-3, the V gene TRBV15; 12 bases map to TRBD2. J lost 0 bases, V lost 9 bases, and 1 base had no gene match. The germline CDR1 and CDR2 sequences are LNHNV and YYDKDF (reference sequence). The CDR3 is 14 residues long.

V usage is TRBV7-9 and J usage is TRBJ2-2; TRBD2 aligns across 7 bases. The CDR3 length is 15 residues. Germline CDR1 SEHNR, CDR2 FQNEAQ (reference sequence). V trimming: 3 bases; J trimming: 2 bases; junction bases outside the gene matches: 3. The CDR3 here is CASSLLAVNTGELFF. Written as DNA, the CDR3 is TGTGCCAGCAGCTTGCTAGCGGTAAACACCGGGGAGCTGTTTTTT.

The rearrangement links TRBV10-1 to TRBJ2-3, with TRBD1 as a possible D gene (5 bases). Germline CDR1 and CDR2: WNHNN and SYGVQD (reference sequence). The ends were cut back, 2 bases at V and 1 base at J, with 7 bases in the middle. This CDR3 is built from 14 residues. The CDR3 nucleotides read TGCGCCAGCAGTGAGAGGGGCCGCACAGATACGCAGTATTTT. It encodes CASSERGRTDTQYF.

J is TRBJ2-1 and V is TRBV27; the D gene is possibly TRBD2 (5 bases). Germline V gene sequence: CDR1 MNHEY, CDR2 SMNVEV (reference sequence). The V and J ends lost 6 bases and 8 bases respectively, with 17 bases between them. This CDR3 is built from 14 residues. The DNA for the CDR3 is TGTGCCAGCAGACTAGTCCCAGAAGTTCATGAGCAGTTCTTC. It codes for CASRLVPEVHEQFF.

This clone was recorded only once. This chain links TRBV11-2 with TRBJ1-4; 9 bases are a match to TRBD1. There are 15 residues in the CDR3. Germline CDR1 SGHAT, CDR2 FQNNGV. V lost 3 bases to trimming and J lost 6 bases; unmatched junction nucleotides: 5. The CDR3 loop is CASSLDRGFYEKLFF. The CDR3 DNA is TGTGCCAGCAGCTTGGACAGGGGTTTTTATGAAAAACTGTTTTTT.

The CDR3: CASSILGAGGQGGSGANVLTF. In nucleotides, the CDR3 is TGTGCCAGTAGTATACTGGGTGCTGGGGGACAGGGGGGTTCTGGGGCCAACGTCCTGACTTTC. The rearrangement joins TRBV19 to TRBJ2-6, with 11 bases that match TRBD1. After removal of 2 bases from V and 1 base from J, the junction contained 13 bases not matched to a gene. The CDR3 sequence is 21 residues long. The V gene's germline CDR1 is LNHDA and CDR2 SQIVND (reference sequence).

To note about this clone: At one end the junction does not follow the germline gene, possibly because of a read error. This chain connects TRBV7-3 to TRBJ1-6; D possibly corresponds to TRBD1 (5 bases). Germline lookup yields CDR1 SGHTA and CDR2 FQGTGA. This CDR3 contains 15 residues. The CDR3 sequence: CASSLQGDYDSPLHF. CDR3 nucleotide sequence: TGTGCCAGCAGCTTACAAGGGGACTATGATTCACCCCTCCACTTT.

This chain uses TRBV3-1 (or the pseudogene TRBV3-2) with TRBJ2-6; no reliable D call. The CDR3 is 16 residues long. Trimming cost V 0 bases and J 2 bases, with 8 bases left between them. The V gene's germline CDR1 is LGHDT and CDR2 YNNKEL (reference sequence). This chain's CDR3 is CASSQERLTGANVLTF. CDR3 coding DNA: TGTGCCAGCAGCCAAGAGCGCCTTACTGGGGCCAACGTCCTGACTTTC.

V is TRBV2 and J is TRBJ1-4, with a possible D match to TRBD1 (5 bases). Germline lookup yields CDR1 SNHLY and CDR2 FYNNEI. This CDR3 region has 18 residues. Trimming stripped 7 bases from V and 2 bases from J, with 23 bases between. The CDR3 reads CASTPRKAGRSTNEKLFF. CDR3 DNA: TGTGCCAGCACCCCGAGGAAGGCAGGGAGGTCGACTAATGAAAAACTGTTTTTT.

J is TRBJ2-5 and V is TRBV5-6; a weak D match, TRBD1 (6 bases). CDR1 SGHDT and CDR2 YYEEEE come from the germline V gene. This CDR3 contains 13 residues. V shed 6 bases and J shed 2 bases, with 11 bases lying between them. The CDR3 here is CASTLGQQETQYF. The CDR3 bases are TGTGCCAGCACCCTAGGACAGCAAGAGACCCAGTACTTC. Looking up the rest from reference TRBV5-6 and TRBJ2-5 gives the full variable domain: DAGVTQSPTHLIKTRGQQVTLRCSPKSGHDTVSWYQQALGQGPQFIFQYYEEEERQRGNFPDRFSGHQFPNYSSELNVNALLLGDSALYLCASTLGQQETQYFGPGTRLLVL.

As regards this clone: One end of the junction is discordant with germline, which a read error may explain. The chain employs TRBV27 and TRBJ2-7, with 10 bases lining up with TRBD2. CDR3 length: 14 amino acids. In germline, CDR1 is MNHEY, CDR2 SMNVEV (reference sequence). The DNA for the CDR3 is TGTGCCAGCAGGAGACTAGCGGGTAGCTACGGGCAGTACTTC. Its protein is CASRRLAGSYGQYF.